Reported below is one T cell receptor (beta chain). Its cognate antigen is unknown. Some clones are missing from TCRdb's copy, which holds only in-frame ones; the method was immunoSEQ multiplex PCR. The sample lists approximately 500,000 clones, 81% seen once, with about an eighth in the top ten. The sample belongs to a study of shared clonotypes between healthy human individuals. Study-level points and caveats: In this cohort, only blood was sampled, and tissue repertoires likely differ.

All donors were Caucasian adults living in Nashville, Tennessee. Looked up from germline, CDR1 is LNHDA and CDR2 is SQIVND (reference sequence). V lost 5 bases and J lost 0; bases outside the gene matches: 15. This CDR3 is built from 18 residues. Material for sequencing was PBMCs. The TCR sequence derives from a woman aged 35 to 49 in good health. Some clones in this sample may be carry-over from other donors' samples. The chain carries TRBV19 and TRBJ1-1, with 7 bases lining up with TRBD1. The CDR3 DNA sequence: TGTGCCAGTAGTTTTCCGAACACAGGGGTAGGAGTGAACACTGAAGCTTTCTTT. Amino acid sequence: CASSFPNTGVGVNTEAFF.